The next 13 T cell receptor beta chains were all read from a single sample in a study of blood T cell repertoires in COVID-19. Profiling relied on immunoSEQ multiplex PCR, and the TCRdb table lists in-frame clones only, not all of them. Found here are 200,000 to 250,000 clones, approximately 84% of them singletons; the top ten hold around 3%. Sequences were obtained from peripheral blood. These receptors were obtained from a woman in her twenties or thirties who had recovered from COVID-19.

This chain uses TRBV6-5 with TRBJ1-5, with D perhaps matching TRBD1 (5 bases). The CDR3 runs to 15 residues. V lost 8 bases and J lost 4, with 18 bases in between. Germline V gene sequence: CDR1 MNHEY, CDR2 SVGAGI. CDR3 residues: CASRTNRRGNQPQHF. The CDR3 nucleotides read TGTGCCAGCCGAACTAATCGCCGGGGGAATCAGCCCCAGCATTTT.

The rearrangement uses TRBV10-3 and TRBJ1-4; D gene ambiguous. Trimming left V 8 bases short and J 4 bases short, with 8 bases between. The CDR3 extends over 12 amino acids. Germline-derived CDR1 and CDR2 are ENHRY and SYGVKD. The DNA of the CDR3 is TGTGCCATCGGGCAGAGTAATGAAAAACTGTTTTTT. This gives the protein CAIGQSNEKLFF.

The gene calls are TRBV7-9 and TRBJ1-1; a possible D gene is TRBD1 (5 bases). Germline loops: CDR1 SEHNR, CDR2 FQNEAQ (reference sequence). V lost 5 bases and J lost 0, with 16 bases in between. CDR3 length: 16 residues. The CDR3 coding sequence is TGTGCCAGCAGCCGACCCGTGGGGGGTATGAACACTGAAGCTTTCTTT. It encodes CASSRPVGGMNTEAFF.

V is TRBV29-1 and J is TRBJ2-7; 13 bases are shared with TRBD2. This CDR3 is 23 amino acids long. V dropped 1 base and J dropped 0; count of bases not matched to a gene: 24. Looked up from germline, CDR1 is SQVTM and CDR2 is ANQGSEA. CDR3 region: CSVEGWFRHRGTSGTQSSYEQYF. The CDR3 DNA is TGCAGCGTTGAAGGTTGGTTCAGACACCGAGGGACTAGCGGGACCCAGAGCTCCTACGAGCAGTACTTC.

The V and J genes are TRBV7-9 and TRBJ2-7; a possible D gene is TRBD2 (6 bases). Germline-derived CDR1 and CDR2 are SEHNR and FQNEAQ (reference sequence). The ends were cut back, 1 base at V and 3 bases at J, with 13 bases in the middle. The CDR3 has 15 residues. CDR3 nucleotides: TGTGCCAGCAGCTTAGTAGGGACTGGCCTCTACGAGCAGTACTTC. Its translation is CASSLVGTGLYEQYF.

This chain joins TRBV28 and TRBJ2-7, with D perhaps matching TRBD1 (6 bases). This CDR3 has 15 amino acids. Trimming pared 5 bases from V and 2 bases from J, leaving 16 bases between. From germline, CDR1 is MDHEN and CDR2 SYDVKM. In nucleotides, the CDR3 is TGTGCCAGCAGTCCCGGACAGCCTTTACCCTACGAGCAGTACTTC. Amino acid sequence: CASSPGQPLPYEQYF.

The chain joins TRBV9 to TRBJ2-2, with 7 bases identical to TRBD1. Germline V gene lookup returns CDR1 SGDLS and CDR2 YYNGEE. This CDR3 spans 14 amino acids. Germline trimming cut 3 bases from V and 4 bases from J; bases unmatched to any gene: 3. The CDR3 loop reads CASSAGQATGELFF. The DNA for the CDR3 is TGTGCCAGCAGCGCCGGACAGGCCACCGGGGAGCTGTTTTTT. The variable domain in full, completed from reference TRBV9 and TRBJ2-2, reads DSGVTQTPKHLITATGQRVTLRCSPRSGDLSVYWYQQSLDQGLQFLIQYYNGEERAKGNILERFSAQQFPDLHSELNLSSLELGDSALYFCASSAGQATGELFFGEGSRLTVL.

The rearrangement joins TRBV5-1 to TRBJ2-7; D remains unclear. Germline loops: CDR1 SGHRS, CDR2 YFSETQ. The CDR3 has 13 amino acids. Trimming stripped 2 bases from V and 2 bases from J, with 8 bases between. CDR3 bases: TGCGCCAGCAGCTTAGTTGTAGCCTACGAGCAGTACTTC. Its protein is CASSLVVAYEQYF.

The chain has TRBV19 and TRBJ2-3; 10 bases are a match to TRBD1. Germline V gene data show CDR1 as LNHDA and CDR2 as SQIVND (reference sequence). J lost 4 bases, V lost 5 bases, and 9 bases had no gene match. There are 16 residues in the CDR3. The CDR3 DNA reads TGTGCCAGTAGTTCCCGACAGGGGGCGGACGCAGATACGCAGTATTTT. Its translation: CASSSRQGADADTQYF.

The CDR3, as DNA: TGCGCCAGCAGCCCTGACCAAGAGACCCAGTACTTC. It translates to CASSPDQETQYF. The chain couples TRBV5-1 to TRBJ2-5; D gene unclear. There are 12 residues in the CDR3. Trimming took 4 bases from V and 0 from J, leaving 4 bases between them. Germline assignment: CDR1 SGHRS and CDR2 YFSETQ. The full variable domain, with the rest looked up from reference TRBV5-1 and TRBJ2-5, is KAGVTQTPRYLIKTRGQQVTLSCSPISGHRSVSWYQQTPGQGLQFLFEYFSETQRNKGNFPGRFSGRQFSNSRSEMNVSTLELGDSALYLCASSPDQETQYFGPGTRLLVL.

This clone was observed a single time. V and J are TRBV19 and TRBJ2-7; the D gene is possibly TRBD2 (5 bases). Between the trimmed V and J ends, which lost 3 bases and 3 bases, there was a span of 12 bases. Per the germline V gene, CDR1 is LNHDA and CDR2 is SQIVND (reference sequence). This CDR3 has 14 amino acids. The DNA for the CDR3 is TGTGCCAGTAGTATCCGGCCGGGGAACTACGAGCAGTACTTC. This sequence encodes CASSIRPGNYEQYF.

This rearrangement joins TRBV7-2 to TRBJ2-7; 10 nucleotides match TRBD1. J gave up 5 bases and V 1 base, and 5 bases lay outside the gene matches. CDR1 and CDR2 from the germline V gene are SGHTA and FQGNSA. The CDR3 has 15 amino acids. The CDR3 DNA follows: TGTGCCAGCAGCTTAGTGGGGACAGGGGTCCACGAGCAGTACTTC. Translating it yields CASSLVGTGVHEQYF. Drawing the rest from reference TRBV7-2 and TRBJ2-7, the complete variable domain is GAGVSQSPSNKVTEKGKDVELRCDPISGHTALYWYRQSLGQGLEFLIYFQGNSAPDKSGLPSDRFSAERTGGSVSTLTIQRTQQEDSAVYLCASSLVGTGVHEQYFGPGTRLTVT.

The gene calls are TRBV3-1 (or the pseudogene TRBV3-2) and TRBJ2-1; maybe TRBD2 (7 bases). The V gene's germline CDR1 is LGHDT and CDR2 YNNKEL (reference sequence). V lost 4 bases, J lost 8 bases, and 30 bases lay in between. The CDR3 contains 19 residues. CDR3 in DNA: TGTGCCAGCAGCCCCTATACCCTCCTGGGGGGGAAGGGGGATGATGAGCAGTTCTTC. Its protein product is CASSPYTLLGGKGDDEQFF.